Below are 16 T cell receptor beta chains sequenced from a single sample in a study of blood T cell repertoires in COVID-19. Clones were read by immunoSEQ multiplex PCR, and TCRdb kept only the in-frame ones, dropping some. The sample contains tens of thousands of clones, approximately 90% of which appear only once. Sequences were obtained from peripheral blood. These receptor sequences come from a human donor with active COVID-19. The donor label of this sample is uncertain.

This chain joins TRBV6-1 and TRBJ1-6; no clear D gene. Germline CDR1 and CDR2: MNHNS and SASEGT. CDR3 length: 17 residues. V lost 3 bases and J 0 bases, leaving 12 bases between the germline ends. CDR3 residues: CASSDRITVSYNSPLHF. CDR3 in DNA: TGTGCCAGCAGTGACAGGATAACCGTCTCCTATAATTCACCCCTCCACTTT.

This chain links TRBV18 with TRBJ1-2; TRBD1 might be the D (5 bases). CDR1 is KGHSH and CDR2 is LQKENI in the germline V gene. This CDR3 is 12 amino acids long. V was clipped by 0 bases and J by 10 bases, with 9 bases between them. In DNA form, the CDR3 reads TGTGCCAGCTCACCACCGGCAGGGCACTACACCTTC. Protein sequence: CASSPPAGHYTF.

The chain links TRBV11-2 to TRBJ2-5; TRBD2 is a possible D gene (6 bases). This CDR3 has 13 amino acids. The V and J ends lost 2 bases and 4 bases respectively, with 8 bases between them. Germline assignment: CDR1 SGHAT and CDR2 FQNNGV. CDR3 loop: CASSLSSAETQYF. In DNA, the CDR3 is TGTGCCAGCAGCTTATCTAGCGCAGAGACCCAGTACTTC.

The chain joins TRBV18 to TRBJ1-2; 8 bases fit TRBD1. V dropped 3 bases and J dropped 3; count of bases not matched to a gene: 6. The length of the CDR3 is 15 residues. Germline CDR1 reads KGHSH; CDR2 reads LQKENI. The CDR3 here is CASSPTVDRDYGYTF. In nucleotides, the CDR3 is TGTGCCAGCTCACCCACGGTGGACAGGGACTATGGCTACACCTTC.

The chain couples TRBV4-1 to TRBJ2-2, with TRBD2 as a possible D gene (5 bases). Germline V gene lookup returns CDR1 MGHRA and CDR2 YSYEKL. Trimming took off 0 bases at V and 4 bases at J, with 12 bases between the two ends. CDR3 length: 16 amino acids. CDR3 coding DNA: TGCGCCAGCAGCCAAGAAGGAGGAAGAGGCACCGGGGAGCTGTTTTTT. This translates into CASSQEGGRGTGELFF.

This chain joins TRBV5-4 and TRBJ2-3; 8 nucleotides line up with TRBD2. J lost 0 bases, V lost 0 bases, and 3 bases had no gene match. In germline, CDR1 is SGHNT, CDR2 YYREEE (reference sequence). The CDR3 consists of 16 residues. The CDR3 region is CASSLDLAGSTDTQYF. The DNA of the CDR3 is TGTGCCAGCAGCTTGGATTTAGCGGGGAGCACAGATACGCAGTATTTT.

CDR3 sequence: CASIPGGVAKNIQYF. For the CDR3, the DNA is TGTGCCAGCATCCCAGGAGGGGTAGCCAAAAACATTCAGTACTTC. The chain employs TRBV6-5 and TRBJ2-4; weak D call: TRBD2 (6 bases). The CDR3 runs to 15 residues. V was cut by 7 bases and J by 0 bases, with 13 bases left in between. Germline values: CDR1 MNHEY, CDR2 SVGAGI.

V and J are TRBV15 and TRBJ2-7, with no clear D. Trimming left V 0 bases short and J 1 base short, with 7 bases between. The CDR3 sequence is 14 residues long. Germline CDR1 reads LNHNV; CDR2 reads YYDKDF (reference sequence). CDR3 sequence: CATSRDVGSYEQYF. As DNA, the CDR3 is TGTGCCACCAGCAGAGACGTCGGGTCCTACGAGCAGTACTTC.

The V gene is TRBV7-9, the J gene TRBJ1-2; no reliable D call. The germline V gene encodes CDR1 SEHNR and CDR2 FQNEAQ (reference sequence). With 2 bases removed from V and 0 bases from J, the gap between germline ends came to 10 bases. The CDR3 contains 15 residues. This CDR3 reads CASSLSDPPNYGYTF. DNA of the CDR3: TGTGCCAGCAGCTTATCAGATCCCCCTAACTATGGCTACACCTTC.

A single count supports this clone. This chain uses TRBV6-1 with TRBJ2-2, with 7 bases fitting TRBD2. The germline V gene encodes CDR1 MNHNS and CDR2 SASEGT. This CDR3 is built from 15 residues. J lost 3 bases, V lost 2 bases, and 3 bases had no gene match. The CDR3 DNA reads as TGTGCCAGCAGTGAAACAGCGGGGCACACCGGGGAGCTGTTTTTT. As protein: CASSETAGHTGELFF.

This clone was observed a few times. The chain links TRBV4-1 to TRBJ2-7; 10 nucleotides agree with TRBD1. J lost 7 bases, V lost 1 base, and 13 bases had no gene match. The CDR3 is 17 residues long. Germline values: CDR1 MGHRA, CDR2 YSYEKL. The CDR3 spells CASSQGYRDRGALEQYF. For the CDR3, the DNA is TGCGCCAGCAGCCAAGGCTACCGGGACAGGGGTGCGCTTGAGCAGTACTTC.

The chain couples TRBV5-1 to TRBJ2-7, with no clear D. The V and J ends lost 1 base and 3 bases respectively, with 11 bases between them. Germline CDR1 SGHRS, CDR2 YFSETQ. There are 14 residues in the CDR3. The CDR3 loop reads CASSLYPNSYEQYF. The CDR3 DNA follows: TGCGCCAGCAGCTTGTATCCTAACAGCTACGAGCAGTACTTC.

This rearrangement joins TRBV28 to TRBJ2-3, with D tentatively TRBD2 (6 bases). The ends were cut back, 3 bases at V and 0 bases at J, with 10 bases in the middle. CDR3 length: 15 amino acids. CDR1 is MDHEN, CDR2 SYDVKM, per germline. Here the CDR3 DNA reads TGTGCCAGCAGTTTTTTTGGGGGGAGCACAGATACGCAGTATTTT. Its translation: CASSFFGGSTDTQYF.

V and J are TRBV6-5 and TRBJ1-1; D might be TRBD1 (5 bases). CDR1 is MNHEY and CDR2 is SVGAGI in the germline V gene. The V gene lost 2 bases and the J gene lost 7 bases, with 8 bases spanning the gap. The CDR3 covers 12 residues. CDR3 bases: TGTGCCAGCAGTTACGGGGGGAATGAAGCTTTCTTT. Amino acids: CASSYGGNEAFF.

V is TRBV27 and J is TRBJ2-7; a possible D gene is TRBD2 (7 bases). V lost 2 bases to trimming and J lost 0 bases, with 11 bases between them. Germline CDR1 and CDR2: MNHEY and SMNVEV (reference sequence). The CDR3 length is 15 residues. CDR3: CASSLGRGYSYEQYF. The CDR3 nucleotides read TGTGCCAGCAGTTTAGGGAGGGGGTACTCCTACGAGCAGTACTTC.

The chain employs TRBV10-3 and TRBJ1-1; no firm D call. V shed 6 bases and J shed 0 bases, with 8 bases lying between them. The CDR3 spans 13 residues. The germline CDR1 and CDR2 sequences are ENHRY and SYGVKD. DNA for the CDR3: TGTGCCATCAGGAAGCGGATGAACACTGAAGCTTTCTTT. Its protein is CAIRKRMNTEAFF.